The 21 T cell receptor beta chains below come from one sample, sequenced in a study of blood T cell repertoires in COVID-19. Produced via immunoSEQ multiplex PCR; TCRdb's table is partial and in-frame only. The sample carries about 200,000 clones, roughly 80% recorded once. The sequenced material came from peripheral blood. These receptors were taken from a man between 60 and 75 years old with acute or convalescent COVID-19.

This clone has just a few counts. This chain uses TRBV2 with TRBJ2-1; TRBD2 matches at 11 bases. V was pared by 4 bases and J by 8 bases, with 4 bases of the junction left unmatched. Looked up from germline, CDR1 is SNHLY and CDR2 is FYNNEI. The CDR3 is made up of 14 amino acids. The CDR3: CASSGLAGGDEQFF. The CDR3 DNA follows: TGTGCCAGCAGTGGGCTAGCGGGAGGAGATGAGCAGTTCTTC.

The chain combines TRBV6-5 with TRBJ2-7; D remains ambiguous. CDR3 size: 15 residues. The germline V gene has CDR1 MNHEY and CDR2 SVGAGI. Trimming pared 10 bases from V and 4 bases from J, leaving 23 bases between. The CDR3 nucleotides read TGTGCCACTATACTTCTGGGCTCCGCAGGATACGAGCAGTACTTC. This encodes CATILLGSAGYEQYF.

This clone was seen a few times. V usage is TRBV6-2 or TRBV6-3 and J usage is TRBJ1-2; D might be TRBD1 (6 bases). Germline V gene lookup returns CDR1 MNHEY and CDR2 SVGEGT. V lost 0 bases to trimming and J lost 7 bases, with 15 bases between them. The CDR3 has 15 amino acids. CDR3 residues: CASSYSRGAMSGYTF. CDR3 coding DNA: TGTGCCAGCAGTTACTCTCGGGGGGCGATGAGTGGCTACACCTTC.

Only one count was recorded for this clone. This chain joins TRBV20-1 and TRBJ1-5; maybe TRBD1 (5 bases). V shed 3 bases and J shed 7 bases, with 10 bases lying between them. The germline CDR1 and CDR2 sequences are DFQATT and SNEGSKA (reference sequence). CDR3 length: 12 amino acids. The CDR3 coding sequence is TGCAGTGCTAGTGGGGGGGGACAGCCCCAGCATTTT. This sequence encodes CSASGGGQPQHF.

The chain uses TRBV3-1 (or the pseudogene TRBV3-2) and TRBJ1-1, with 8 bases aligning to TRBD1. The CDR3 extends over 14 amino acids. Germline trimming cut 0 bases from V and 8 bases from J; bases unmatched to any gene: 5. Germline CDR1 is LGHDT and CDR2 is YNNKEL (reference sequence). The DNA of the CDR3 is TGTGCCAGCAGCCAAGATGCACAGGGGGGCGAAGCTTTCTTT. Protein product: CASSQDAQGGEAFF.

The chain combines TRBV15 with TRBJ2-5; TRBD1 matches 9 bases. Unmatched junction bases numbered 12, after V lost 4 bases and J lost 3 bases. The germline CDR1 and CDR2 sequences are LNHNV and YYDKDF (reference sequence). This CDR3 spans 17 amino acids. The CDR3 reads CATSKEPRDRVEETQYF. The CDR3 coding sequence is TGTGCCACCAGCAAAGAACCCCGGGACAGGGTGGAAGAGACCCAGTACTTC.

This sequence joins TRBV4-1 and TRBJ1-4, with D hard to call. V dropped 3 bases and J dropped 7 bases, with 12 bases sitting between them. The germline gives CDR1 MGHRA, CDR2 YSYEKL. The CDR3 is 14 amino acids. The CDR3 is CASSHRPLGEKLFF. CDR3 sequence (DNA): TGCGCCAGCAGCCATAGACCCCTAGGTGAAAAACTGTTTTTT.

The rearrangement uses TRBV9 and TRBJ1-2; D possibly corresponds to TRBD1 (5 bases). The ends were cut back, 0 bases at V and 3 bases at J, with 21 bases in the middle. Looked up from germline, CDR1 is SGDLS and CDR2 is YYNGEE. This CDR3 has 18 amino acids. CDR3 residues: CASSVEATGDRDYYGYTF. The CDR3 nucleotides read TGTGCCAGCAGCGTAGAAGCAACGGGGGACCGAGACTACTATGGCTACACCTTC.

This clone was picked up a small number of times. V gene TRBV4-1 combines with J gene TRBJ1-5; D ambiguous. Germline V gene lookup returns CDR1 MGHRA and CDR2 YSYEKL. Trimming shortened V by 0 bases and J by 5 bases, and 8 bases separated the two germline ends. This CDR3 spans 14 amino acids. The CDR3 DNA reads as TGCGCCAGCAGCCAAGATGAGGTAGATCAGCCCCAGCATTTT. It codes for CASSQDEVDQPQHF.

This rearrangement joins TRBV19 to TRBJ2-7; D may be TRBD1 (6 bases). Trimming removed 2 bases at V and 3 bases at J, with 11 bases between. Germline CDR1 and CDR2: LNHDA and SQIVND (reference sequence). The CDR3 is 14 amino acids. CDR3 loop: CASSITGRHYEQYF. CDR3 in DNA: TGTGCCAGTAGTATAACAGGGCGACACTACGAGCAGTACTTC.

DNA for the CDR3: TGTGCCAGTAGTTCGGCAGGGTTGGAAGGCTACACCTTC. Protein sequence: CASSSAGLEGYTF. V usage is TRBV19 and J usage is TRBJ1-2, with D tentatively TRBD1 (5 bases). CDR3 length equals 13 residues. V was trimmed by 5 bases and J by 8 bases, leaving 15 bases between them. Per the germline V gene, CDR1 is LNHDA and CDR2 is SQIVND (reference sequence).

This chain connects TRBV4-1 to TRBJ2-6, with a tentative D call TRBD1 (5 bases). The V gene lost 8 bases and the J gene lost 0 bases, with 20 bases spanning the gap. Per the germline V gene, CDR1 is MGHRA and CDR2 is YSYEKL. The CDR3 totals 18 residues. CDR3 bases: TGCGCCAGCCGCTTCCCCGGACAATGGATCTCTGGGGCCAACGTCCTGACTTTC. Its translation is CASRFPGQWISGANVLTF.

The V and J genes are TRBV5-1 and TRBJ2-3; tentative D call: TRBD1 (6 bases). The CDR3 is 17 amino acids. The germline V gene has CDR1 SGHRS and CDR2 YFSETQ. Trimming took 0 bases from V and 6 from J, leaving 20 bases between them. The CDR3 sequence: CASSLVGSGMGADTQYF. The CDR3, as DNA: TGCGCCAGCAGCTTGGTAGGCAGCGGAATGGGGGCGGATACGCAGTATTTT.

This sequence joins TRBV10-3 and TRBJ2-1; D gene ambiguous. The CDR3 is made up of 15 amino acids. Germline CDR1 reads ENHRY; CDR2 reads SYGVKD. V lost 11 bases to trimming and J lost 7 bases, with 24 bases between them. DNA of the CDR3: TGTGCCTCCGACGACTTTGGCGCGCTACGAAATGAGCAGTTCTTC. Amino acids: CASDDFGALRNEQFF.

Only a few counts were recorded for this clone. J is TRBJ1-4 and V is TRBV2; 11 bases match TRBD1. This CDR3 is built from 16 residues. The J segment lost 7 bases and the V segment lost 3 bases, leaving 7 bases of the junction unmatched. CDR1 is SNHLY, CDR2 FYNNEI, per germline. The DNA for the CDR3 is TGTGCCAGCAGTGATTTGTGGACAGGGGGCTTTGAAAAACTGTTTTTT. This gives the protein CASSDLWTGGFEKLFF.

This clone was seen only a few times. The V and J genes are TRBV2 and TRBJ2-3; no firm D call. This CDR3 is 15 amino acids long. Trimming pared 2 bases from V and 1 base from J, leaving 10 bases between. CDR1 SNHLY and CDR2 FYNNEI come from the germline V gene. CDR3 sequence: CASSEYGVRTDTQYF. As DNA, the CDR3 is TGTGCCAGCAGTGAATACGGAGTTCGCACAGATACGCAGTATTTT.

The V and J genes are TRBV5-4 and TRBJ2-7, with D possibly matching TRBD1 (6 bases). Per the germline V gene, CDR1 is SGHNT and CDR2 is YYREEE (reference sequence). Trimming shortened V by 0 bases and J by 0 bases, and 10 bases separated the two germline ends. The CDR3 sequence is 15 residues long. The CDR3 protein is CASSLAGASSYEQYF. The CDR3 nucleotides are TGTGCCAGCAGCTTGGCAGGGGCTAGCTCCTACGAGCAGTACTTC.

The CDR3 nucleotides read TGTGCCAGCAGAGACAGGGCCGCAACTAATGAAAAACTGTTTTTT. Translated: CASRDRAATNEKLFF. The rearrangement links TRBV6-5 to TRBJ1-4, with 7 bases fitting TRBD1. Unmatched junction bases numbered 4, after V lost 6 bases and J lost 0 bases. This CDR3 comprises 15 residues. The germline gives CDR1 MNHEY, CDR2 SVGAGI.

This clone was detected once. This chain links TRBV9 with TRBJ1-6; D possibly corresponds to TRBD1 (5 bases). Deletions cut 4 bases from V and 3 bases from J, with 17 bases between. The germline V gene has CDR1 SGDLS and CDR2 YYNGEE. The CDR3 spans 17 residues. The CDR3: CASSPRAGPVYNSPLHF. CDR3 sequence (DNA): TGTGCCAGCAGCCCGCGGGCGGGGCCAGTCTATAATTCACCCCTCCACTTT.

The CDR3 sequence: CATSSGLGTATDTQYF. CDR3 sequence (DNA): TGTGCCACCAGCAGTGGGCTCGGGACAGCCACAGATACGCAGTATTTT. The V and J genes are TRBV15 and TRBJ2-3; 7 positions match TRBD1. Trimming took 3 bases from V and 2 from J; bases not matched to a gene: 8. The CDR3 length is 16 residues. CDR1 is LNHNV and CDR2 is YYDKDF in the germline V gene (reference sequence).

CDR3 region: CASSLAAGWNEQFF. CDR3 nucleotide sequence: TGTGCCAGCAGCTTAGCAGCGGGGTGGAATGAGCAGTTCTTC. The V and J genes are TRBV7-9 and TRBJ2-1, with 7 positions matching TRBD2. Germline values: CDR1 SEHNR, CDR2 FQNEAQ (reference sequence). This CDR3 spans 14 amino acids. V lost 0 bases, J lost 7 bases, and 3 bases stayed unmatched.